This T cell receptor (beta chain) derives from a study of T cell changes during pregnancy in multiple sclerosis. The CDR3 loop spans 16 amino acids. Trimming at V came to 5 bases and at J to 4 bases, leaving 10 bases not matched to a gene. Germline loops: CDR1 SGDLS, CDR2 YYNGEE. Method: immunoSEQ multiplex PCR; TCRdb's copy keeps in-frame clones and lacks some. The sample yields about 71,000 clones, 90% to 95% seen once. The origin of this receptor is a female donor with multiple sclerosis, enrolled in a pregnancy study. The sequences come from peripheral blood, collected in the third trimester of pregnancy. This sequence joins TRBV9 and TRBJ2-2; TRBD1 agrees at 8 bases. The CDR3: CASRDRDLGSTGELFF. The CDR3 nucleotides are TGTGCCAGCAGGGACAGGGACCTCGGCAGCACCGGGGAGCTGTTTTTT.